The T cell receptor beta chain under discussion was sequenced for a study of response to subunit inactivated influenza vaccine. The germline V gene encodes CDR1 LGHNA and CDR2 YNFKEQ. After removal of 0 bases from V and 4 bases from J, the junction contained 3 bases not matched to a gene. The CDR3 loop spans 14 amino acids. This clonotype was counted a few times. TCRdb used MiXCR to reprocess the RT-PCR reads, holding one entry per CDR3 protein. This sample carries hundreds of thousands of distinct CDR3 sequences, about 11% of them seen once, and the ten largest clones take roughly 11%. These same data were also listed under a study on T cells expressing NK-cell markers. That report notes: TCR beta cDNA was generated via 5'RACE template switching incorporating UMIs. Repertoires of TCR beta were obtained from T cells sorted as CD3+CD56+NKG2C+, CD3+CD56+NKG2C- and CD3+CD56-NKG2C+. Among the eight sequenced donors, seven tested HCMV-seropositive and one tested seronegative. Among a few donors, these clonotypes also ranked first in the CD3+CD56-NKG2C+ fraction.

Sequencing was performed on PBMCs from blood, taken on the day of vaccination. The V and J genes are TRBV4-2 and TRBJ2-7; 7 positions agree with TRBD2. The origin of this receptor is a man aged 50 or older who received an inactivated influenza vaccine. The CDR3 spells CASSQDRGVYEQYF. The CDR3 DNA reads TGTGCCAGCAGCCAAGATCGGGGGGTATACGAGCAGTACTTC.